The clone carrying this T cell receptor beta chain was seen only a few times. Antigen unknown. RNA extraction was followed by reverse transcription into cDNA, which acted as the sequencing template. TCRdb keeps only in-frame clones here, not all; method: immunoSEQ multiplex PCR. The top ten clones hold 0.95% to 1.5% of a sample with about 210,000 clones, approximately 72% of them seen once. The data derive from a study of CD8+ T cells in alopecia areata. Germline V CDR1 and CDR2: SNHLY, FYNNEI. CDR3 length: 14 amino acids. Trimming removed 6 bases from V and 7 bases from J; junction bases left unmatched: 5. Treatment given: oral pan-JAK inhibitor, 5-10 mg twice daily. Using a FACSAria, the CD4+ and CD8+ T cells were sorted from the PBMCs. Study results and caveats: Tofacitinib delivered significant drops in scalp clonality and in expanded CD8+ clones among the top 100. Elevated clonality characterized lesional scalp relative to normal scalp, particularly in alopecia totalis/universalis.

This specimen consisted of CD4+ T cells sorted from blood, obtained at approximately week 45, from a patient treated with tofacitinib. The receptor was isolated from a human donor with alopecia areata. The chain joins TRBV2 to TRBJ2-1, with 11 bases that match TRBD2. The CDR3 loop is CASSSGLAANEQFF. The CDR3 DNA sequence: TGTGCCAGCAGCTCGGGACTAGCGGCAAATGAGCAGTTCTTC.